This paragraph reports one TCR beta chain. Its antigen is not known. The record originates from a study of cytomegalovirus exposure and HLA in healthy donors. Whole-study results and caveats: Sequences of the TCR beta chain were said to predict the HLA-A and HLA-B alleles of most subjects accurately.

Primers for the PCR totalled 60 Vbeta and 13 Jbeta. Profiling relied on immunoSEQ multiplex PCR, and the TCRdb table lists in-frame clones only, not all of them. The sample has 310,000 or so clones, over 85% seen once. This TCR was sampled from a woman aged 18-35 years in good health and CMV-seronegative. Sequencing was carried out using PBMCs.

The CDR3 region is CASSTGTGGYGYTF. CDR3 in DNA: TGTGCCAGCAGCACCGGGACAGGGGGATATGGCTACACCTTC. The chain recombines TRBV5-6 with TRBJ1-2; 11 nucleotides match TRBD1. The germline V gene has CDR1 SGHDT and CDR2 YYEEEE. The V and J ends lost 4 bases and 5 bases, in that order; junction bases with no gene match: 4. The CDR3 length is 14 residues.